This TCR beta chain was obtained from a study of response to subunit inactivated influenza vaccine. General study results and limits: The study's authors posited that every seasonal influenza vaccination enlists few new T cells.

TCRdb used MiXCR to reprocess the RT-PCR reads, holding one entry per CDR3 protein. Seen here are fewer than 550,000 distinct CDR3 sequences, less than 30% observed once, and the top ten hold approximately 2%. This clonotype was counted between two and nine times. Its specificity is unknown. The germline gives CDR1 SQVTM, CDR2 ANQGSEA. V was clipped by 0 bases and J by 6 bases, with 8 bases between them. The CDR3 runs 12 residues. Specimen: CD4+ T cells sorted from PBMCs, collected more than 4 days after vaccination. The V gene is TRBV29-1, the J gene TRBJ1-2, with D tentatively TRBD1 (5 bases). The source is a man aged 50 or older who received an inactivated influenza vaccine. CDR3 residues: CSVEDAGNGYTF. CDR3 DNA: TGCAGCGTTGAAGATGCAGGGAATGGCTACACCTTC. Together with reference TRBV29-1 and TRBJ1-2, the CDR3 gives the full variable domain: SAVISQKPSRDICQRGTSLTIQCQVDSQVTMMFWYRQQPGQSLTLIATANQGSEATYESGFVIDKFPISRPNLTFSTLTVSNMSPEDSSIYLCSVEDAGNGYTFGSGTRLTVV.